The 31 T cell receptor beta chains below come from one sample, sequenced in a study of OX40 agonist ivuxolimab in advanced cancers. Measured with immunoSEQ multiplex PCR; TCRdb has only the in-frame clones, and not every one. The sample records 77,000 or so clones, around 94% being singletons. The sample was CD4+ or CD8+ T cells sorted from blood, taken in a trial of the OX40 agonist ivuxolimab. These receptors came from an adult with an advanced solid tumor such as melanoma, head and neck, liver or kidney cancer.

The chain combines TRBV5-4 with TRBJ1-3; tentatively, D is TRBD1 (5 bases). V was trimmed by 3 bases and J by 2 bases, leaving 9 bases between them. Germline V gene data show CDR1 as SGHNT and CDR2 as YYREEE (reference sequence). This CDR3 is built from 14 residues. CDR3 nucleotide sequence: TGTGCCAGCAGCTGGGACGCAGCTGGAAACACCATATATTTT. Protein sequence: CASSWDAAGNTIYF.

The chain links TRBV6-6 to TRBJ2-7, with TRBD2 identical over 7 bases. The V segment lost 8 bases and the J segment 2 bases; nucleotides outside the gene matches: 6. In germline, CDR1 is MNHNY, CDR2 SVGAGI (reference sequence). The CDR3 runs 13 residues. CDR3 nucleotide sequence: TGTGCCAGCGCCCTACGGGGGGCCTACGAGCAGTACTTC. Its protein product is CASALRGAYEQYF.

The chain employs TRBV7-6 and TRBJ1-1, with D unresolved. CDR1 SGHVS and CDR2 FNYEAQ come from the germline V gene. Trimming stripped 5 bases from V and 1 base from J, with 11 bases between. This CDR3 is built from 14 residues. The CDR3 region has the DNA TGTGCCAGCAGCCCTCGGAAGAAGAACACTGAAGCTTTCTTT. It encodes CASSPRKKNTEAFF.

This clone came up once. The rearrangement links TRBV27 to TRBJ2-1, with D unclear. The CDR3 is 15 amino acids. V was trimmed by 0 bases and J by 6 bases, leaving 12 bases between them. Germline V gene lookup returns CDR1 MNHEY and CDR2 SMNVEV (reference sequence). The CDR3 DNA reads TGTGCCAGCAGTTTATCGGATAATTCCCTCAATGAGCAGTTCTTC. This gives the protein CASSLSDNSLNEQFF.

The chain recombines TRBV27 with TRBJ1-1, with 7 bases identical to TRBD1. J lost 1 base, V lost 5 bases, and 4 bases had no gene match. Germline assignment: CDR1 MNHEY and CDR2 SMNVEV (reference sequence). The CDR3 loop spans 14 amino acids. The CDR3 loop is CASSQGVRNTEAFF. In DNA, the CDR3 is TGTGCCAGCAGTCAGGGGGTGAGGAACACTGAAGCTTTCTTT.

The V and J genes are TRBV5-1 and TRBJ2-7; D perhaps matches TRBD1 (5 bases). V was clipped by 0 bases and J by 2 bases, with 9 bases between them. CDR1 and CDR2 from the germline V gene are SGHRS and YFSETQ. This CDR3 spans 14 amino acids. The CDR3 loop reads CASSLASGPYEQYF. The CDR3 DNA reads as TGCGCCAGCAGCTTGGCCTCAGGGCCCTACGAGCAGTACTTC.

V is TRBV7-2 and J is TRBJ1-4; D possibly corresponds to TRBD1 (6 bases). The CDR3 totals 16 residues. CDR1 SGHTA and CDR2 FQGNSA come from the germline V gene. The V gene lost 1 base and the J gene lost 7 bases, with 16 bases spanning the gap. In DNA form, the CDR3 reads TGTGCCAGCAGCTTAGGTGTGGGCAGGGGTGGTGAAAAACTGTTTTTT. Translated: CASSLGVGRGGEKLFF.

This chain connects TRBV10-3 to TRBJ2-7, with TRBD2 as a possible D gene (5 bases). Germline V CDR1 and CDR2: ENHRY, SYGVKD. Trimming stripped 10 bases from V and 3 bases from J, with 16 bases between. The length of the CDR3 is 13 residues. This CDR3 is CATGSEVRYEQYF. In DNA form, the CDR3 reads TGTGCCACCGGATCGGAGGTTCGCTACGAGCAGTACTTC.

The CDR3 loop is CASSISWGAEQYF. As DNA, the CDR3 is TGTGCCAGTAGTATTTCATGGGGCGCCGAGCAGTACTTC. The chain employs TRBV19 and TRBJ2-7; D possibly corresponds to TRBD1 (5 bases). V was trimmed by 3 bases and J by 6 bases, leaving 12 bases between them. Germline assignment: CDR1 LNHDA and CDR2 SQIVND (reference sequence). The CDR3 is 13 residues long.

In its sample, this clone was seen once. As the CDR3 is not closed by the conserved phenylalanine or tryptophan, this likely results from a read error. The rearrangement joins TRBV7-3 to TRBJ1-2; D unclear. V dropped 2 bases and J dropped 7 bases, with 14 bases sitting between them. This CDR3 spans 14 amino acids. Germline V gene sequence: CDR1 SGHTA, CDR2 FQGTGA. Here the CDR3 reads CASSLWPTGSGYTL. For the CDR3, the DNA is TGTGCCAGCAGCTTATGGCCTACCGGTAGTGGCTACACCCTC.

The chain employs TRBV29-1 and TRBJ1-3; D remains unclear. Deletions cut 4 bases from V and 7 bases from J, with 14 bases between. The V gene's germline CDR1 is SQVTM and CDR2 ANQGSEA. The CDR3 runs to 13 residues. CDR3 loop: CSVATSSRNTIYF. CDR3 sequence (DNA): TGCAGCGTTGCCACCAGCAGCAGGAACACCATATATTTT.

The gene calls are TRBV7-7 and TRBJ1-5; no reliable D call. Germline V lookup: CDR1 SSHAT, CDR2 FNYEAQ (reference sequence). This CDR3 has 14 amino acids. V was cut by 5 bases and J by 4 bases, with 12 bases left in between. CDR3 loop: CASSPEIGNQPQHF. CDR3 in DNA: TGTGCCAGCAGCCCAGAGATTGGGAATCAGCCCCAGCATTTT.

V and J are TRBV7-9 and TRBJ2-1; 9 bases are a match to TRBD1. The CDR3 is 17 residues long. In germline, CDR1 is SEHNR, CDR2 FQNEAQ (reference sequence). V dropped 5 bases and J dropped 4; count of bases not matched to a gene: 12. CDR3 loop: CASSPGTGSNLYNEQFF. The CDR3 DNA reads as TGTGCCAGCAGCCCGGGGACAGGGTCGAACCTTTACAATGAGCAGTTCTTC.

J is TRBJ2-1 and V is TRBV14, with D perhaps matching TRBD2 (6 bases). The V end was cut by 2 bases, the J end by 11 bases, with 19 bases between. Germline CDR1 and CDR2: SGHDN and FVKESK. CDR3 size: 15 residues. CDR3: CASSQIPGLRDQQFF. CDR3 DNA: TGTGCCAGCAGCCAAATTCCGGGACTGCGAGACCAGCAGTTCTTC.

The chain links TRBV9 to TRBJ2-3, with 8 nucleotides matching TRBD2. The V segment lost 6 bases and the J segment 1 base; nucleotides outside the gene matches: 7. CDR3 length: 15 residues. CDR1 and CDR2 from the germline V gene are SGDLS and YYNGEE. The CDR3 nucleotides read TGTGCCAGCACCCCCCCCGGGGGGGGCACAGATACGCAGTATTTT. Its translation: CASTPPGGGTDTQYF.

This chain connects TRBV5-1 to TRBJ1-1, with 7 bases lining up with TRBD1. Unmatched junction bases numbered 8, after V lost 0 bases and J lost 0 bases. The CDR3 consists of 17 residues. Germline V CDR1 and CDR2: SGHRS, YFSETQ. The CDR3 region is CASSLAGQDRMNTEAFF. CDR3 DNA sequence: TGCGCCAGCAGCTTGGCCGGACAGGATAGGATGAACACTGAAGCTTTCTTT.

This rearrangement joins TRBV2 to TRBJ2-1; 11 nucleotides agree with TRBD2. V lost 4 bases to trimming and J lost 6 bases; unmatched junction nucleotides: 8. The length of the CDR3 is 16 residues. CDR1 is SNHLY and CDR2 is FYNNEI in the germline V gene. CDR3 DNA sequence: TGTGCCAGCAGTGCTACTCTACTAGCGGGAGTCAATGAGCAGTTCTTC. Translating it yields CASSATLLAGVNEQFF. Full variable domain (outside the CDR3, taken from reference TRBV2 and TRBJ2-1): EPEVTQTPSHQVTQMGQEVILRCVPISNHLYFYWYRQILGQKVEFLVSFYNNEISEKSEIFDDQFSVERPDGSNFTLKIRSTKLEDSAMYFCASSATLLAGVNEQFFGPGTRLTVL.

Only one count was recorded for this clone. CDR3 in DNA: TGTGCCAGCAGCCTCAGGGGGCCCTCTAATTCACCCCTCCACTTT. Its protein is CASSLRGPSNSPLHF. V gene TRBV27 combines with J gene TRBJ1-6, with TRBD1 matching 8 bases. J lost 6 bases, V lost 6 bases, and 7 bases had no gene match. Germline V gene sequence: CDR1 MNHEY, CDR2 SMNVEV (reference sequence). This CDR3 spans 15 amino acids.

The rearrangement joins TRBV4-1 to TRBJ2-5, with D tentatively TRBD1 or TRBD2 (6 bases each). V was pared by 3 bases and J by 4 bases, with 12 bases between. The length of the CDR3 is 14 residues. Germline values: CDR1 MGHRA, CDR2 YSYEKL. The CDR3: CASSQDGGRETQYF. For the CDR3, the DNA is TGCGCCAGCAGCCAGGATGGGGGGCGAGAGACCCAGTACTTC.

The chain links TRBV7-2 to TRBJ2-7; TRBD2 aligns across 14 bases. The CDR3 has 19 residues. V was pared by 1 base and J by 3 bases, with 11 bases of the junction left unmatched. Germline V gives CDR1 SGHTA, CDR2 FQGNSA. CDR3 sequence (DNA): TGTGCCAGCAGCTTAGACGGACTAGCGGGAGGAGGGGGGCTCTACGAGCAGTACTTC. Encoded protein: CASSLDGLAGGGGLYEQYF.

The V call is TRBV7-2, the J call TRBJ2-2; TRBD1 is a possible D gene (6 bases). V lost 4 bases and J lost 4, with 13 bases in between. Germline CDR1 SGHTA, CDR2 FQGNSA. The CDR3 is 15 amino acids. In nucleotides, the CDR3 is TGTGCCAGCAGCTCTCCCCCCAGGGGCACCGGGGAGCTGTTTTTT. Translating it yields CASSSPPRGTGELFF.

Here the CDR3 DNA reads TGTGCCAGCAGCGTAGCGGAAGTGTCGGGCTACACCTTC. It yields the protein CASSVAEVSGYTF. The V and J genes are TRBV9 and TRBJ1-2; no firm D call. This CDR3 has 13 residues. From germline, CDR1 is SGDLS and CDR2 YYNGEE. The ends were cut back, 0 bases at V and 8 bases at J, with 11 bases in the middle.

CDR3 nucleotide sequence: TGTGCCAGCAGCCCTCGGACTAGCGGGGGTTATGAGCAGTTCTTC. Translation gives CASSPRTSGGYEQFF. The chain uses TRBV7-8 and TRBJ2-1; TRBD2 matches 13 bases. Germline CDR1 SGHVS, CDR2 FQNEAQ. J was trimmed by 8 bases and V by 5 bases; bases with no gene match: 6. CDR3 size: 15 residues. The full variable domain, in which reference TRBV7-8 and TRBJ2-1 provide the parts outside the CDR3, is GAGVSQSPRYKVAKRGQDVALRCDPISGHVSLFWYQQALGQGPEFLTYFQNEAQLDKSGLPSDRFFAERPEGSVSTLKIQRTQQEDSAVYLCASSPRTSGGYEQFFGPGTRLTVL.

V gene TRBV14 combines with J gene TRBJ1-2; D unclear. CDR1 is SGHDN, CDR2 FVKESK, per germline. V was pared by 5 bases and J by 1 base, with 8 bases between. This CDR3 spans 13 amino acids. The chain's CDR3 is CASSGESNYGYTF. The CDR3 DNA reads TGTGCCAGCAGCGGAGAGAGTAACTATGGCTACACCTTC. The entire variable domain, with the rest obtained from reference TRBV14 and TRBJ1-2, is as follows: EAGVTQFPSHSVIEKGQTVTLRCDPISGHDNLYWYRRVMGKEIKFLLHFVKESKQDESGMPNNRFLAERTGGTYSTLKVQPAELEDSGVYFCASSGESNYGYTFGSGTRLTVV.

The chain employs TRBV7-6 and TRBJ1-1, with D perhaps matching TRBD1 (5 bases). The CDR3 loop spans 13 amino acids. Trimming left V 5 bases short and J 11 bases short, with 18 bases between. Germline lookup yields CDR1 SGHVS and CDR2 FNYEAQ. The CDR3 bases are TGTGCCAGCAGCAACCGGGACGGGCTGTCTGCTTTCTTT. This encodes CASSNRDGLSAFF.

Only a few counts were recorded for this clone. The chain joins TRBV18 to TRBJ1-2; tentatively, D is TRBD1 (6 bases). V was clipped by 10 bases and J by 3 bases, with 15 bases between them. This CDR3 has 13 amino acids. CDR1 KGHSH and CDR2 LQKENI come from the germline V gene. CDR3 bases: TGTGCCACCCGGGGAGAGGGGGACTATGGCTACACCTTC. Protein: CATRGEGDYGYTF. The full variable domain, rest sourced from reference TRBV18 and TRBJ1-2, is NAGVMQNPRHLVRRRGQEARLRCSPMKGHSHVYWYRQLPEEGLKFMVYLQKENIIDESGMPKERFSAEFPKEGPSILRIQQVVRGDSAAYFCATRGEGDYGYTFGSGTRLTVV.

The chain has TRBV27 and TRBJ2-5, with D perhaps TRBD1 or TRBD2 (6 bases each). This CDR3 contains 16 residues. Germline V gene sequence: CDR1 MNHEY, CDR2 SMNVEV (reference sequence). With 3 bases removed from V and 3 bases from J, the gap between germline ends came to 17 bases. For the CDR3, the DNA is TGTGCCAGCAGTTTCCTCCGGGGGCAGGGTGAAGAGACCCAGTACTTC. It yields the protein CASSFLRGQGEETQYF.

This clone has just one count. The chain is built from TRBV6-1 and TRBJ2-1; D possibly corresponds to TRBD2 (5 bases). The V gene's germline CDR1 is MNHNS and CDR2 SASEGT. V lost 7 bases to trimming and J lost 0 bases, with 13 bases between them. The CDR3 sequence is 15 residues long. The chain's CDR3 is CASIIVGSSYNEQFF. CDR3 sequence (DNA): TGTGCCAGCATAATCGTGGGGAGCTCCTACAATGAGCAGTTCTTC.

A few counts support this clone. V and J are TRBV29-1 and TRBJ1-1, with no clear D. Germline-derived CDR1 and CDR2 are SQVTM and ANQGSEA. The CDR3 has 12 residues. V dropped 4 bases and J dropped 5 bases, with 11 bases sitting between them. CDR3 residues: CSVGGFGTEAFF. The CDR3 nucleotides are TGCAGCGTTGGTGGGTTTGGGACTGAAGCTTTCTTT.

The V call is TRBV6-1, the J call TRBJ2-7; possible D gene TRBD2, 5 bases. Trimming left V 9 bases short and J 6 bases short, with 12 bases between. The CDR3 runs 11 residues. Per the germline V gene, CDR1 is MNHNS and CDR2 is SASEGT. This chain's CDR3 is CASMGVGEQYF. CDR3 in DNA: TGTGCCAGTATGGGAGTGGGCGAGCAGTACTTC.

As for this clone: The junction shows a germline mismatch at one end, possibly a read error. This chain links TRBV4-1 with TRBJ2-7, with a possible D match to TRBD1 (6 bases). The CDR3 consists of 15 residues. Germline CDR1 MGHRA, CDR2 YSYEKL. CDR3 coding DNA: TGCGCCAGCAGCCCACGGGACATGACGTCCTTCGAGCAGTACTTC. It is translated as CASSPRDMTSFEQYF.